This entry concerns a single TCR beta chain. Clones were read by immunoSEQ multiplex PCR, and TCRdb kept only the in-frame ones, dropping some. The sample has about 240,000 clones; 85% to 90% are singletons. The data were obtained in a study of blood T cell repertoires in COVID-19. Turning to the study itself: PBMCs, B-cell-depleted T cells, or T cells provided the cDNA or gDNA that made up the material.

CDR1 MGHDK and CDR2 SYGVNS come from the germline V gene. Germline trimming cut 6 bases from V and 5 bases from J; bases unmatched to any gene: 3. The CDR3 runs 12 residues. Recruited during active infection, patients (from Seattle) were subsequently followed longitudinally. This sequence joins TRBV25-1 and TRBJ2-7; TRBD1 agrees at 8 bases. The sample consisted of peripheral blood. The receptor was isolated from a woman between 50 and 59 years old with COVID-19, enrolled during active disease. The CDR3 loop is CASSLTGDEQYF. The CDR3 DNA reads TGTGCCAGCAGCCTGACAGGGGACGAGCAGTACTTC.